The 28 T cell receptor beta chains presented below share a single source sample, sequenced in a study of shared clonotypes between healthy human individuals. Libraries were prepared by immunoSEQ multiplex PCR; TCRdb keeps only in-frame clonotypes and omits some of them. The sample includes about 2.2 million clones, just over 90% of them seen just once. Positive CCR7 selection of CD45RO-negative cells yielded the naive CD8 cells, and terminally differentiated effector memory CD45RA+ cells were excluded. The sequenced sample was naive CD8+ T cells from PBMCs. Receptor source: a man between 18 and 29 years old in good health. Some clones in this sample may be carry-over from other donors' samples.

This clone was seen once. The CDR3, as DNA: TGTGCCAGCAGCTTAGCGAGGGACATAGAAACTAATGAAAAACTGTTTTTT. Translating gives CASSLARDIETNEKLFF. The V call is TRBV7-9, the J call TRBJ1-4, with a possible D match to TRBD1 (6 bases). The V end lost 0 bases, the J end lost 1 base, and 12 bases lay between the germline ends. Germline V lookup: CDR1 SEHNR, CDR2 FQNEAQ (reference sequence). This CDR3 is 17 amino acids long.

As concerns this clone: This may be a read error: a much more frequent sequence differs by one nucleotide. Other DNA sequences in this sample translate to the same CDR3. The chain links TRBV7-8 to TRBJ2-3; D not resolved. V was clipped by 1 base and J by 2 bases, with 4 bases between them. The germline CDR1 and CDR2 sequences are SGHVS and FQNEAQ. The CDR3 loop spans 13 amino acids. The CDR3 here is CASSLGATDTQYF. The CDR3 coding sequence is TGTGCCAGCAGCTTAGGGGCCACAGATACGCAGTATTTT.

The chain combines TRBV19 with TRBJ1-2; no clear D gene. The V and J ends lost 6 bases and 6 bases respectively, with 11 bases between them. This CDR3 spans 12 amino acids. Germline CDR1 and CDR2: LNHDA and SQIVND (reference sequence). The DNA of the CDR3 is TGTGCCAGTAGCCTCCCCTGGCATGGCTACACCTTC. Its translation is CASSLPWHGYTF.

V gene TRBV11-2 combines with J gene TRBJ2-2; TRBD2 matches at 10 bases. CDR1 and CDR2 from the germline V gene are SGHAT and FQNNGV. The CDR3 contains 16 residues. V lost 5 bases to trimming and J lost 7 bases; unmatched junction nucleotides: 10. CDR3 region: CASSLGLAGVSGELFF. DNA for the CDR3: TGTGCCAGCAGCCTGGGGCTAGCGGGAGTTAGCGGGGAGCTGTTTTTT.

The rearrangement joins TRBV15 to TRBJ2-7; D gene ambiguous. The CDR3 runs to 15 residues. Germline V gene data show CDR1 as LNHNV and CDR2 as YYDKDF (reference sequence). V was clipped by 1 base and J by 2 bases, with 12 bases between them. The CDR3 bases are TGTGCCACCAGCAGAGGGCTCGCTGTCCCCTACGAGCAGTACTTC. This translates into CATSRGLAVPYEQYF.

The CDR3 protein is CSVLGPLEQYF. The CDR3 DNA follows: TGCAGCGTTCTTGGTCCCCTCGAGCAGTACTTC. J is TRBJ2-7 and V is TRBV29-1, with D hard to call. Per the germline V gene, CDR1 is SQVTM and CDR2 is ANQGSEA. This CDR3 has 11 amino acids. The ends were cut back, 5 bases at V and 6 bases at J, with 11 bases in the middle.

V and J are TRBV5-5 and TRBJ2-3; D is possibly TRBD2 (5 bases). V lost 0 bases and J lost 1, with 12 bases in between. This CDR3 contains 16 residues. The V gene's germline CDR1 is SGHKS and CDR2 YYEKEE (reference sequence). The CDR3: CASSLEPGAGTDTQYF. The CDR3 DNA sequence: TGTGCCAGCAGCTTGGAGCCCGGAGCGGGCACAGATACGCAGTATTTT.

The chain couples TRBV9 to TRBJ2-3; D is possibly TRBD1 (5 bases). Deletions cut 0 bases from V and 0 bases from J, with 11 bases between. The CDR3 runs to 16 residues. Germline V gene sequence: CDR1 SGDLS, CDR2 YYNGEE. CDR3 DNA sequence: TGTGCCAGCAGCGTAGGCGACAGCACTAGCACAGATACGCAGTATTTT. Protein: CASSVGDSTSTDTQYF.

This CDR3 reads CAIRLSSETSYNEQFF. In nucleotides, the CDR3 is TGTGCCATCAGGCTCTCTAGCGAGACCTCCTACAATGAGCAGTTCTTC. The chain carries TRBV10-3 and TRBJ2-1; D might be TRBD2 (6 bases). Germline V CDR1 and CDR2: ENHRY, SYGVKD. This CDR3 contains 16 residues. V was pared by 6 bases and J by 0 bases, with 15 bases between.

The CDR3 DNA follows: TGCGCCAGCAGCTGGGTAGGAGTCGATGAGCAGTTCTTC. This codes for CASSWVGVDEQFF. The chain uses TRBV5-1 and TRBJ2-1; D not resolved. The CDR3 contains 13 residues. From germline, CDR1 is SGHRS and CDR2 YFSETQ. V was shortened by 3 bases and J by 8 bases, with 12 bases between the two germline ends.

The chain links TRBV7-9 to TRBJ2-3; TRBD2 agrees at 11 bases. The CDR3 totals 16 residues. Germline loops: CDR1 SEHNR, CDR2 FQNEAQ (reference sequence). After removal of 5 bases from V and 0 bases from J, the junction contained 4 bases not matched to a gene. This CDR3 is CASSDRTSGSTDTQYF. The CDR3 DNA reads as TGTGCCAGCAGCGATCGGACTAGCGGGAGCACAGATACGCAGTATTTT. Based on the CDR3 plus reference TRBV7-9 and TRBJ2-3, the full variable domain is DTGVSQNPRHKITKRGQNVTFRCDPISEHNRLYWYRQTLGQGPEFLTYFQNEAQLEKSRLLSDRFSAERPKGSFSTLEIQRTEQGDSAMYLCASSDRTSGSTDTQYFGPGTRLTVL.

The rearrangement uses TRBV2 and TRBJ2-4; tentatively, D is TRBD1 (6 bases). The germline gives CDR1 SNHLY, CDR2 FYNNEI. The CDR3 consists of 13 residues. Trimming removed 10 bases at V and 0 bases at J, with 10 bases between. This CDR3 is CATLGGAKNIQYF. Here the CDR3 DNA reads TGTGCCACCCTAGGGGGAGCCAAAAACATTCAGTACTTC. Variable domain in full (rest from reference TRBV2 and TRBJ2-4): EPEVTQTPSHQVTQMGQEVILRCVPISNHLYFYWYRQILGQKVEFLVSFYNNEISEKSEIFDDQFSVERPDGSNFTLKIRSTKLEDSAMYFCATLGGAKNIQYFGAGTRLSVL.

This sequence joins TRBV4-1 and TRBJ2-5, with a tentative D call TRBD2 (6 bases). The CDR3 runs 14 residues. The germline gives CDR1 MGHRA, CDR2 YSYEKL. V was pared by 0 bases and J by 5 bases, with 10 bases between. The CDR3 nucleotides read TGCGCCAGCAGCCAAGAGAGTGGAGGGGAGACCCAGTACTTC. It translates to CASSQESGGETQYF.

V is TRBV19 and J is TRBJ2-1; TRBD2 might be the D (6 bases). The CDR3 runs 15 residues. Germline loops: CDR1 LNHDA, CDR2 SQIVND (reference sequence). Trimming removed 8 bases at V and 3 bases at J, with 17 bases between. CDR3 DNA: TGTGCCAGTGAGGACGGGAGAGGCTTCTACAATGAGCAGTTCTTC. Its translation is CASEDGRGFYNEQFF.

Worth noting for this clone: Other DNA sequences of this sample code for an identical CDR3. V is TRBV7-8 and J is TRBJ2-5; possibly TRBD2 for D (5 bases). V was pared by 1 base and J by 4 bases, with 7 bases between. CDR3 size: 13 residues. Germline CDR1 is SGHVS and CDR2 is FQNEAQ. The CDR3: CASSLGGRETQYF. The CDR3 DNA sequence: TGTGCCAGCAGCTTAGGAGGGAGAGAGACCCAGTACTTC.

This clone appeared once. One end of the junction varies from germline; a read error may be responsible. The chain is built from TRBV28 and TRBJ2-7; 15 nucleotides align to TRBD2. The CDR3 has 17 residues. The germline V gene encodes CDR1 MDHEN and CDR2 SYDVKM. As DNA, the CDR3 is TGTGCCAGCAGCCTGGGACTAGCGGGAGGTTACTCCGACGAGCAGTACTTC. It translates to CASSLGLAGGYSDEQYF.

This chain joins TRBV5-6 and TRBJ2-7; 9 bases agree with TRBD1. Germline V CDR1 and CDR2: SGHDT, YYEEEE. The CDR3 covers 13 residues. With 4 bases clipped from V and 3 bases from J, the junction kept 2 bases outside the gene matches. In DNA form, the CDR3 reads TGTGCCAGCAGCGCGGGACAGGGCTACGAGCAGTACTTC. Translating gives CASSAGQGYEQYF.

The rearrangement joins TRBV6-5 to TRBJ1-1; D call uncertain. The CDR3 has 15 amino acids. The germline CDR1 and CDR2 sequences are MNHEY and SVGAGI. Trimming cost V 2 bases and J 1 base, with 11 bases left between them. The CDR3 DNA follows: TGTGCCAGCAGTTACGACCTGGAGGGGAACACTGAAGCTTTCTTT. Translated, it gives CASSYDLEGNTEAFF.

Notes on this clone: Other nucleotide sequences in the sample specify the same CDR3. The chain couples TRBV9 to TRBJ2-1; weak D call: TRBD2 (6 bases). Trimming took off 0 bases at V and 4 bases at J, with 11 bases between the two ends. The CDR3 is 15 amino acids. CDR1 is SGDLS, CDR2 YYNGEE, per germline. DNA for the CDR3: TGTGCCAGCAGCGTAGACGGGAGCCCTTACAATGAGCAGTTCTTC. Its translation: CASSVDGSPYNEQFF.

The J gene is TRBJ2-2, the V gene TRBV27, with TRBD2 matching over 12 bases. Germline V gene data show CDR1 as MNHEY and CDR2 as SMNVEV (reference sequence). The CDR3 contains 17 residues. Germline trimming cut 5 bases from V and 4 bases from J; bases unmatched to any gene: 8. CDR3 residues: CASSPTSGRVRTGELFF. CDR3 DNA: TGTGCCAGCAGTCCGACTAGCGGGAGAGTTCGCACCGGGGAGCTGTTTTTT.

V usage is TRBV7-9 and J usage is TRBJ2-1; TRBD1 aligns across 10 bases. J lost 7 bases, V lost 2 bases, and 11 bases had no gene match. Germline V gene lookup returns CDR1 SEHNR and CDR2 FQNEAQ (reference sequence). CDR3 length: 17 residues. The chain's CDR3 is CASSLNLDRGRRNEQFF. The CDR3, as DNA: TGTGCCAGCAGCTTAAATTTAGACAGGGGGCGCCGGAATGAGCAGTTCTTC.

The J gene is TRBJ2-2, the V gene TRBV7-9; 12 bases are shared with TRBD1. The germline gives CDR1 SEHNR, CDR2 FQNEAQ (reference sequence). Trimming took 6 bases from V and 6 from J; bases not matched to a gene: 5. The CDR3 totals 15 residues. The CDR3 coding sequence is TGTGCCAGCAGGTCCGGGACAGGGGGCGCCGGGGAGCTGTTTTTT. Protein product: CASRSGTGGAGELFF.

The rearrangement links TRBV5-4 to TRBJ2-7; 7 bases fit TRBD1. Germline CDR1 is SGHNT and CDR2 is YYREEE (reference sequence). Trimming removed 2 bases from V and 2 bases from J; junction bases left unmatched: 4. This CDR3 is built from 14 residues. The CDR3: CASSFSGTAYEQYF. Here the CDR3 DNA reads TGTGCCAGCAGCTTTTCCGGGACAGCCTACGAGCAGTACTTC.

The chain joins TRBV5-1 to TRBJ2-7; D is perhaps TRBD2 (5 bases). With 6 bases removed from V and 3 bases from J, the gap between germline ends came to 16 bases. The CDR3 covers 14 residues. Germline V gene sequence: CDR1 SGHRS, CDR2 YFSETQ. CDR3 sequence: CASTATGTGYEQYF. The CDR3 DNA is TGCGCCAGCACGGCGACGGGAACTGGCTACGAGCAGTACTTC.

The CDR3 protein is CATSSEGQADTQYF. In nucleotides, the CDR3 is TGTGCCACCAGCAGCGAAGGACAGGCAGATACGCAGTATTTT. The chain joins TRBV15 to TRBJ2-3; TRBD1 agrees at 7 bases. J lost 4 bases, V lost 3 bases, and 4 bases had no gene match. This CDR3 has 14 amino acids. Germline loops: CDR1 LNHNV, CDR2 YYDKDF (reference sequence).

The V gene is TRBV4-2, the J gene TRBJ1-4; D is perhaps TRBD1 (5 bases). Germline-derived CDR1 and CDR2 are LGHNA and YNFKEQ. There are 16 residues in the CDR3. Trimming removed 1 base from V and 8 bases from J, with 17 bases in between. The CDR3 loop reads CASSQVDGGVGEKLFF. In DNA, the CDR3 is TGTGCCAGCAGCCAAGTCGATGGGGGGGTGGGGGAAAAACTGTTTTTT.

This chain links TRBV4-1 with TRBJ2-3; D is unresolved. Germline V gene sequence: CDR1 MGHRA, CDR2 YSYEKL. V was pared by 3 bases and J by 4 bases, with 20 bases between. The CDR3 covers 17 residues. CDR3 sequence: CASSHPRAGGNPDTQYF. The CDR3 DNA is TGCGCCAGCAGCCACCCCCGGGCCGGCGGCAACCCAGATACGCAGTATTTT.

The CDR3 DNA reads as TGCGCCAGCAGCGCCAGGGGGGATCTGGACGAGCAGTACTTC. This gives the protein CASSARGDLDEQYF. The chain uses TRBV5-1 and TRBJ2-7; perhaps TRBD1 as D (7 bases). V shed 4 bases and J shed 5 bases, with 16 bases lying between them. Germline V CDR1 and CDR2: SGHRS, YFSETQ. The CDR3 is 14 amino acids.